These 23 T cell receptor beta chains share one sample of origin, sequenced in a study of T cells in women clearing cervical HPV infection. Sequencing used immunoSEQ multiplex PCR; TCRdb keeps in-frame clones, though not all of them. Here the sample table reports 30,000 to 45,000 clones. The sample taken for sequencing was blood buffy coat. These receptors came from a woman between 18 and 70 years old with a cervical HPV16 infection that either progressed to CIN3+ or cleared (not recorded which).

To note about this clone: The read ends 3 residues before the CDR3 terminus; that terminus is restored from the germline J gene. The genes are TRBV20-1 and TRBJ2-3, with D hard to call. This CDR3 region has 13 residues. Germline loops: CDR1 DFQATT, CDR2 SNEGSKA (reference sequence). CDR3 sequence: CSASLTSIRTQYF. The sequenced part of the CDR3 DNA is TGCAGTGCTAGCCTTACCAGTATACGCACG.

With respect to this clone: The CDR3 goes on 3 residues after the read ends, and that part is filled in from the germline J gene. The chain combines TRBV7-2 with TRBJ2-3; D may match TRBD1 or TRBD2 (6 bases each). CDR1 SGHTA and CDR2 FQGNSA come from the germline V gene. This CDR3 is built from 15 residues. The CDR3 reads CASSLGQGRYQPQYF. CDR3 DNA (partial): TGTGCCAGCAGCTTAGGGCAGGGGAGGTATCAGCCG.

For this clone: The missing CDR3 end, 3 residues past where the read stops, is filled in from the germline J gene. V usage is TRBV28 and J usage is TRBJ1-2; 7 nucleotides match TRBD1. This CDR3 contains 14 residues. With 7 bases clipped from V and 4 bases from J, the junction kept 9 bases outside the gene matches. Germline-derived CDR1 and CDR2 are MDHEN and SYDVKM. The CDR3 DNA, read in part, is TGTGCCAGCACCGCGGGGACAGTGGGCTATGGC. This sequence encodes CASTAGTVGYG. The entire CDR3 protein is CASTAGTVGYGYTF.

Remarks on this clone: The sequence runs out 3 residues before the end of the CDR3; the remainder is reconstructed from the germline J gene. The chain combines TRBV4-1 with TRBJ1-1, with a tentative D call TRBD1 (6 bases). CDR3 length: 13 residues. Per the germline V gene, CDR1 is MGHRA and CDR2 is YSYEKL. V was shortened by 6 bases and J by 5 bases, with 13 bases between the two germline ends. CDR3 DNA (partial): TGCGCCAGCAGTAACGGAGGGGGAACTGAA. As protein: CASSNGGGTE. The whole CDR3 protein reads CASSNGGGTEAFF.

For this clone: The CDR3 end falls 3 residues outside the read, so it is completed with the germline J gene. This chain joins TRBV19 and TRBJ1-4; D unclear. This CDR3 region has 13 residues. Germline lookup yields CDR1 LNHDA and CDR2 SQIVND (reference sequence). The sequenced part of the CDR3 DNA is TGTGCCAGTAGTCCAAGGCAAAATTCACCA. This codes for CASSPRQNSP. The whole CDR3 region reads CASSPRQNSPLFF.

Regarding this clone: Coverage ceases 3 residues before the CDR3 finishes, and the germline J gene fills in the end. This chain uses TRBV19 with TRBJ1-4; weak D call: TRBD1 (6 bases). The CDR3 is 16 residues long. The V gene's germline CDR1 is LNHDA and CDR2 SQIVND (reference sequence). The CDR3 region is CASSIRPGQQGSPLFF. The part of the CDR3 DNA that was read is TGTGCCAGTAGTATACGGCCGGGACAACAGGGATCACCA.

Details on this clone: The read comes to an end 3 residues before the CDR3 does, leaving the germline J gene to fill in the end. The chain combines TRBV12-3 or TRBV12-4 with TRBJ1-2, with D maybe TRBD1 (5 bases). The CDR3 consists of 13 residues. Partial CDR3 DNA: TGTGCCAGCAGTTTGCAGGGCGGCTACGGC. It codes for CASSLQGGYG. The complete CDR3 reads CASSLQGGYGYTF.

Turning to this clone: The CDR3 end lies 3 residues beyond the end of the read and is filled in from the germline J gene. The V and J genes are TRBV19 and TRBJ1-3; possibly TRBD1 for D (6 bases). CDR1 and CDR2 (germline): LNHDA, SQIVND (reference sequence). The CDR3 is 14 residues long. V lost 3 bases to trimming and J lost 8 bases, with 14 bases between them. This chain's CDR3 is CASSMQGYADTIYF. Incomplete CDR3 DNA: TGTGCCAGTAGTATGCAGGGGTATGCCGACACC. Drawing the rest from reference TRBV19 and TRBJ1-3, the complete variable domain is DGGITQSPKYLFRKEGQNVTLSCEQNLNHDAMYWYRQDPGQGLRLIYYSQIVNDFQKGDIAEGYSVSREKKESFPLTVTSAQKNPTAFYLCASSMQGYADTIYFGEGSWLTVV.

With regard to this clone: The read ends 3 residues before the CDR3 terminus; that terminus is restored from the germline J gene. This chain uses TRBV6-2 or TRBV6-3 with TRBJ1-4; 7 bases fit TRBD1. CDR3 length: 15 amino acids. Germline V lookup: CDR1 MNHEY, CDR2 SVGEGT. The CDR3 bases that were read are TGTGCCAGCAGACGCGACAGGGACCGTAATTCACCA. This encodes CASRRDRDRNSP. The complete CDR3 sequence is CASRRDRDRNSPLFF.

On this clone: Read coverage stops 3 residues before the CDR3 terminus; the germline J gene supplies the remainder. This chain connects TRBV7-9 to TRBJ2-4, with D perhaps matching TRBD2 (6 bases). This CDR3 region has 15 residues. Per germline, CDR1 SEHNR and CDR2 FQNEAQ (reference sequence). The chain's CDR3 is CASSLDIRTDYGQYF. Partial CDR3 DNA: TGTGCCAGCAGCTTAGATATAAGGACGGACTATGGT. Full variable domain (missing parts from reference TRBV7-9 and TRBJ2-4): DTGVSQNPRHKITKRGQNVTFRCDPISEHNRLYWYRQTLGQGPEFLTYFQNEAQLEKSRLLSDRFSAERPKGSFSTLEIQRTEQGDSAMYLCASSLDIRTDYGQYFGAGTRLSVL.

By frequency, this clone is medium-sized. CDR3 region: CSVVSGDHYEQYF. The DNA read from the CDR3 is TGCAGCGTTGTGAGCGGGGATCACTACGAG. The rearrangement links TRBV29-1 to TRBJ2-7; 7 nucleotides agree with TRBD2. The read halts 3 residues ahead of the CDR3 end, with the missing end drawn from the germline J gene. Losses at the gene ends were 4 bases for V and 3 bases for J; bases not matched to a gene: 6. The CDR3 is 13 residues long. CDR1 SQVTM and CDR2 ANQGSEA come from the germline V gene.

On this clone itself: The CDR3 end is not reached by the read, which stops 3 residues before it; the germline J gene fills it in. The V gene is TRBV20-1, the J gene TRBJ2-2; D is perhaps TRBD2 (6 bases). The CDR3 has 16 residues. Germline V gives CDR1 DFQATT, CDR2 SNEGSKA (reference sequence). The CDR3 bases that were read are TGCAGTGCTAGATCGGGGACTTCCCTTACTAATGAAAAG. This translates into CSARSGTSLTNEK. The full CDR3 is CSARSGTSLTNEKLFF.

A note on this clone: The read finishes 3 residues shy of the CDR3 end, and the germline J gene is used to complete it. The chain links TRBV18 to TRBJ1-3; D unresolved. Germline CDR1 KGHSH, CDR2 LQKENI. This CDR3 spans 16 amino acids. The V end was cut by 0 bases, the J end by 3 bases, with 12 bases between. The CDR3: CASSPPRAQFGNTIYF. The covered CDR3 bases are TGTGCCAGCTCACCACCGAGGGCGCAGTTTGGAAACACC.

Worth noting for this clone: The read halts 3 residues ahead of the CDR3 end, with the missing end drawn from the germline J gene. The chain joins TRBV5-5 to TRBJ2-5, with D tentatively TRBD1 (5 bases). Germline V gives CDR1 SGHKS, CDR2 YYEKEE (reference sequence). The CDR3 totals 14 residues. V was trimmed by 4 bases and J by 4 bases, leaving 14 bases between them. The CDR3: CASSIGWGRETQYF. The sequenced part of the CDR3 DNA is TGTGCCAGCAGCATCGGTTGGGGCCGAGAGACC.

Comment on this clone: The CDR3 extends 3 residues past the end of the read, so its final part is completed from the germline J gene. The chain uses TRBV18 and TRBJ2-3; D not certain. The CDR3 runs to 13 residues. Germline values: CDR1 KGHSH, CDR2 LQKENI. The CDR3 bases that were read are TGTGCCAGCTCACCAGAGACAAAAGAGACG. As protein: CASSPETKET. The full CDR3 protein reads CASSPETKETQYF.

As concerns this clone: The CDR3 end is not reached by the read, which stops 3 residues before it; the germline J gene fills it in. This chain joins TRBV7-8 and TRBJ2-3; D may be TRBD1 (5 bases). Per germline, CDR1 SGHVS and CDR2 FQNEAQ. Between the trimmed V and J ends, which lost 0 bases and 2 bases, there was a span of 12 bases. This CDR3 region has 16 residues. This CDR3 reads CASSLATGILTDTQYF. The CDR3 bases that were read are TGTGCCAGCAGCTTAGCTACAGGAATACTCACAGATACG.

Turning to this clone: The CDR3 goes on 3 residues after the read ends, and that part is filled in from the germline J gene. The chain is built from TRBV19 and TRBJ2-7, with TRBD1 identical over 7 bases. Germline CDR1 reads LNHDA; CDR2 reads SQIVND (reference sequence). This CDR3 region has 15 residues. Unmatched junction bases numbered 6, after V lost 4 bases and J lost 0 bases. The CDR3: CASSNSQGFSYEQYF. The part of the CDR3 DNA that was read is TGTGCCAGTAGTAATTCACAGGGGTTCTCCTACGAG.

Concerning this clone: The sequenced fragment ends 3 residues before the CDR3 boundary, so the rest is inferred from the germline J gene. The V gene is TRBV20-1, the J gene TRBJ1-1; no firm D call. CDR1 and CDR2 (germline): DFQATT, SNEGSKA (reference sequence). The CDR3 has 17 amino acids. The germline V and J ends were trimmed by 0 bases and 0 bases, with 17 bases remaining between them. CDR3 DNA, as far as it was read: TGCAGTGCTAGAGATTGGCCCCCTGGCACCATGAACACTGAA. Amino acids: CSARDWPPGTMNTE. The whole CDR3 protein is CSARDWPPGTMNTEAFF.

Incomplete CDR3 DNA: TGTGCCAGCAGCCCCCGGGACAGATGGAGCACAGATACC. Its protein product is CASSPRDRWSTDT. The CDR3 reads in full as CASSPRDRWSTDTYTF. The chain combines TRBV7-6 with TRBJ1-2; 7 bases agree with TRBD1. The read finishes 3 residues shy of the CDR3 end, and the germline J gene is used to complete it. This CDR3 contains 16 residues. Germline CDR1 reads SGHVS; CDR2 reads FNYEAQ.

As regards this clone: The read ends 3 residues shy of where the CDR3 ends; the end is completed using the germline J gene. The rearrangement links TRBV7-6 to TRBJ2-5; 10 bases are shared with TRBD2. Trimming cost V 1 base and J 4 bases; bases outside gene matches: 9. This CDR3 spans 17 amino acids. In germline, CDR1 is SGHVS, CDR2 FNYEAQ. The CDR3 is CASSLVPSGGARETQYF. CDR3 DNA (partial): TGTGCCAGCAGCTTAGTTCCGAGCGGGGGGGCTCGAGAGACC. Supplemented by reference TRBV7-6 and TRBJ2-5, the full variable domain reads GAGVSQSPRYKVTKRGQDVALRCDPISGHVSLYWYRQALGQGPEFLTYFNYEAQQDKSGLPNDRFSAERPEGSISTLTIQRTEQRDSAMYRCASSLVPSGGARETQYFGPGTRLLVL.

In regard to this clone: Sequencing ends 3 residues short of the CDR3 end; the germline J gene provides the rest. The genes are TRBV18 and TRBJ2-4, with D possibly matching TRBD1 (5 bases). This CDR3 has 13 residues. Germline values: CDR1 KGHSH, CDR2 LQKENI. CDR3 DNA, as far as it was read: TGTGCCAGCTCACCAGACAGTAACTATGGT. It codes for CASSPDSNYG. The CDR3 as a whole reads CASSPDSNYGQYF.

On this clone: The DNA ends 3 residues before the CDR3 does, and the rest of the CDR3 is filled in from the germline J gene. V and J are TRBV2 and TRBJ2-5, with 7 bases lining up with TRBD2. With 6 bases clipped from V and 5 bases from J, the junction kept 9 bases outside the gene matches. There are 14 residues in the CDR3. CDR1 and CDR2 (germline): SNHLY, FYNNEI. The covered CDR3 bases are TGTGCCAGCAGGGCCAGGGCGGGGGTTGAGACC. It yields the protein CASRARAGVET. The CDR3, in full, reads CASRARAGVETQYF.

In regard to this clone: Read data end 3 residues before the CDR3 end; the end is taken from the germline J gene. V and J are TRBV20-1 and TRBJ1-1; 8 bases line up with TRBD1. Per germline, CDR1 DFQATT and CDR2 SNEGSKA (reference sequence). The CDR3 has 12 amino acids. J lost 6 bases, V lost 5 bases, and 5 bases had no gene match. CDR3 DNA, as far as it was read: TGCAGTGCTGGGGGGACAGGACCTGAA. It is translated as CSAGGTGPE. The CDR3 reads in full as CSAGGTGPEAFF.